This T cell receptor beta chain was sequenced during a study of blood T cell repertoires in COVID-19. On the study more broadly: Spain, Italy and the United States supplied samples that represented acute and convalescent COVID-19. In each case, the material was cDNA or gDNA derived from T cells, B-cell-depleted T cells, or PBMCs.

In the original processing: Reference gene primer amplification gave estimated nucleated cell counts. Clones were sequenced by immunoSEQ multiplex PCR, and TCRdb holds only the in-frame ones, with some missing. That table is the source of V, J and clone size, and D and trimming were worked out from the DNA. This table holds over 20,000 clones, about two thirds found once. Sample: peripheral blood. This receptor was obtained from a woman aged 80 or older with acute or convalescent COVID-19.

In DNA form, the CDR3 reads TGTGCCAGCAGCCAAGGGGGCATTAACTATGGCTACACCTTC. This gives the protein CASSQGGINYGYTF. The V call is TRBV3-1 (or the pseudogene TRBV3-2), the J call TRBJ1-2, with TRBD1 as a possible D gene (5 bases). Deletions cut 1 base from V and 1 base from J, with 7 bases between. CDR1 and CDR2 from the germline V gene are LGHDT and YNNKEL (reference sequence). The CDR3 runs 14 residues.